The next 5 T cell receptor beta chains were all read from a single sample in a study of cytomegalovirus exposure and HLA in healthy donors. Data came from immunoSEQ multiplex PCR; TCRdb stores just in-frame clones and leaves some out. The sample includes approximately 160,000 clones, around 88% of them seen just once. The sequenced material came from PBMCs. The source is a woman between 18 and 29 years old in good health and CMV-seronegative.

The chain employs TRBV5-4 and TRBJ1-1, with D possibly being TRBD1 (6 bases). Trimming left V 0 bases short and J 1 base short, with 19 bases between. Germline V CDR1 and CDR2: SGHNT, YYREEE (reference sequence). The CDR3 spans 18 residues. The CDR3 region is CASSLGRRGNLGNTEAFF. The CDR3 bases are TGTGCCAGCAGCTTGGGACGCAGGGGAAATCTGGGGAACACTGAAGCTTTCTTT.

This clone was recorded only once. The chain joins TRBV5-1 to TRBJ1-3; D remains unclear. Germline V CDR1 and CDR2: SGHRS, YFSETQ. Trimming left V 4 bases short and J 4 bases short, with 9 bases between. The CDR3 sequence is 13 residues long. The chain's CDR3 is CASSEEAGNTIYF. The CDR3 DNA is TGCGCCAGCAGCGAGGAAGCGGGAAACACCATATATTTT.

The chain carries TRBV25-1 and TRBJ1-1, with 9 positions matching TRBD1. V lost 11 bases to trimming and J lost 1 base; unmatched junction nucleotides: 2. Looked up from germline, CDR1 is MGHDK and CDR2 is SYGVNS. This CDR3 contains 12 residues. In nucleotides, the CDR3 is TGTGCCGGGGACAGGGAGAACACTGAAGCTTTCTTT. Translation: CAGDRENTEAFF.

The chain employs TRBV19 and TRBJ2-3, with D unclear. V was cut by 5 bases and J by 4 bases, with 7 bases left in between. Germline loops: CDR1 LNHDA, CDR2 SQIVND (reference sequence). This CDR3 contains 12 residues. In DNA, the CDR3 is TGTGCCAGTAGTCCTAACTCAGATACGCAGTATTTT. This codes for CASSPNSDTQYF.

The chain couples TRBV5-1 to TRBJ2-7, with TRBD1 identical over 7 bases. Germline lookup yields CDR1 SGHRS and CDR2 YFSETQ. V shed 3 bases and J 2 bases; nucleotides not matched to a gene: 5. The CDR3 contains 14 residues. The CDR3 reads CASSSGTVTYEQYF. The DNA of the CDR3 is TGCGCCAGCAGCTCCGGGACAGTAACCTACGAGCAGTACTTC.